Presented here are 9 T cell receptor beta chains from one specimen sequenced in a study of cytomegalovirus exposure and HLA in healthy donors. TCRdb's copy holds only in-frame clones and misses some; the assay was immunoSEQ multiplex PCR. This table holds approximately 140,000 clones, just over 85% found once. The sample was PBMCs. The receptors were sampled from a woman aged 18-29 years in good health and CMV-seropositive.

The CDR3 coding sequence is TGTGCCACCCAAGAGTTCACCGGGGAGCTGTTTTTT. It codes for CATQEFTGELFF. The chain employs TRBV19 and TRBJ2-2; D gene ambiguous. Germline CDR1 is LNHDA and CDR2 is SQIVND (reference sequence). The CDR3 length is 12 residues. Deletions cut 10 bases from V and 4 bases from J, with 10 bases between.

The rearrangement links TRBV5-1 to TRBJ2-3; 7 bases fit TRBD2. Germline V gives CDR1 SGHRS, CDR2 YFSETQ. The ends lost 2 bases at V and 4 bases at J; junction bases unmatched: 10. The CDR3 totals 16 residues. CDR3 loop: CASSLPERDPSDTQYF. DNA of the CDR3: TGCGCCAGCAGCTTACCGGAGCGGGACCCATCAGATACGCAGTATTTT.

The V gene is TRBV29-1, the J gene TRBJ2-3; unclear D gene. V was cut by 5 bases and J by 0 bases, with 15 bases left in between. Looked up from germline, CDR1 is SQVTM and CDR2 is ANQGSEA. This CDR3 contains 15 residues. Written as DNA, the CDR3 is TGCAGCGTTTTATGGCGGAGATCTAGCACAGATACGCAGTATTTT. Protein product: CSVLWRRSSTDTQYF.

The chain uses TRBV23-1 and TRBJ1-2; D possibly corresponds to TRBD1 (6 bases). TRBV23-1 carries the ORF label, with uncertain function. This CDR3 has 16 amino acids. The V gene lost 7 bases and the J gene lost 0 bases, with 18 bases spanning the gap. The CDR3 sequence is CASTHEEQGPNYGYTF. The CDR3 bases are TGCGCCAGCACGCATGAGGAACAGGGACCTAACTATGGCTACACCTTC.

The table lists this clone with a count of one. The chain joins TRBV30 to TRBJ2-6; D uncertain. Trimming took off 3 bases at V and 3 bases at J, with 6 bases between the two ends. This CDR3 is built from 13 residues. In germline, CDR1 is GTSNPN, CDR2 SVGIG (reference sequence). The CDR3 region is CAWSGIGANVLTF. The CDR3 nucleotides are TGTGCCTGGAGCGGTATTGGGGCCAACGTCCTGACTTTC. Complete variable domain (other parts from reference TRBV30 and TRBJ2-6): SQTIHQWPATLVQPVGSPLSLECTVEGTSNPNLYWYRQAAGRGLQLLFYSVGIGQISSEVPQNLSASRPQDRQFILSSKKLLLSDSGFYLCAWSGIGANVLTFGAGSRLTVL.

V is TRBV6-6 and J is TRBJ1-1; TRBD1 matches 8 bases. The CDR3 is 14 amino acids. Losses at the gene ends were 6 bases for V and 4 bases for J; bases not matched to a gene: 7. Germline V gene lookup returns CDR1 MNHNY and CDR2 SVGAGI (reference sequence). CDR3 sequence reads: CASRPGGRGTEAFF. The CDR3 nucleotides read TGTGCCAGCAGGCCAGGGGGCAGGGGCACTGAAGCTTTCTTT.

This chain joins TRBV19 and TRBJ2-5; 8 bases agree with TRBD1. Germline CDR1 LNHDA, CDR2 SQIVND (reference sequence). With 6 bases clipped from V and 4 bases from J, the junction kept 4 bases outside the gene matches. This CDR3 region has 13 residues. The chain's CDR3 is CASSRGRSETQYF. The CDR3 DNA is TGTGCCAGTAGCAGGGGGCGTTCAGAGACCCAGTACTTC.

The V and J genes are TRBV4-3 and TRBJ2-1; 10 bases fit TRBD2. Germline CDR1 and CDR2: LGHNA and YSLEER. The CDR3 extends over 18 amino acids. With V trimmed by 1 base and J by 4 bases, 10 bases remained unmatched. This CDR3 is CASSQASGAGGYYNEQFF. CDR3 coding DNA: TGCGCCAGCAGCCAAGCGTCGGGAGCGGGGGGGTATTACAATGAGCAGTTCTTC.

This rearrangement joins TRBV2 to TRBJ1-6; D might be TRBD1 (5 bases). V shed 2 bases and J shed 7 bases, with 9 bases lying between them. CDR3 size: 14 residues. Per the germline V gene, CDR1 is SNHLY and CDR2 is FYNNEI. CDR3 residues: CASSERGTNSPLHF. The CDR3 coding sequence is TGTGCCAGCAGTGAAAGGGGAACCAATTCACCCCTCCACTTT.